Following are 12 T cell receptor beta chains from one sample sequenced in a study of blood T cell repertoires in COVID-19. Profiling relied on immunoSEQ multiplex PCR, and the TCRdb table lists in-frame clones only, not all of them. The data contain about 98,000 clones, around nine tenths of them singletons. Sequencing was done on a sample of peripheral blood. Receptors were obtained from a man in his fifties with acute or convalescent COVID-19.

The rearrangement uses TRBV5-1 and TRBJ2-7; 12 bases fit TRBD2. The CDR3 spans 14 residues. V gave up 2 bases and J gave up 4 bases; unmatched junction bases: 1. The V gene's germline CDR1 is SGHRS and CDR2 YFSETQ. The CDR3 protein is CASSFLAGGYEQYF. For the CDR3, the DNA is TGCGCCAGCAGCTTCCTAGCGGGAGGGTACGAGCAGTACTTC.

The chain employs TRBV6-2 or TRBV6-3 and TRBJ1-4; no clear D. CDR1 is MNHEY and CDR2 is SVGEGT in the germline V gene. The CDR3 has 15 residues. V was shortened by 2 bases and J by 3 bases, with 10 bases between the two germline ends. The CDR3 DNA sequence: TGTGCCAGCAGTTACACGTGGGCCTCTAATGAAAAACTGTTTTTT. Residues: CASSYTWASNEKLFF.

This chain joins TRBV7-2 and TRBJ2-1; 13 positions match TRBD2. CDR1 and CDR2 (germline): SGHTA, FQGNSA. J lost 2 bases, V lost 2 bases, and 9 bases had no gene match. There are 19 residues in the CDR3. The DNA for the CDR3 is TGTGCCAGCAGCTTAACCGGGACTAGCGGGATCGGGGCCTACAATGAGCAGTTCTTC. Translated: CASSLTGTSGIGAYNEQFF.

V gene TRBV4-1 combines with J gene TRBJ1-5; possibly TRBD1 for D (5 bases). Germline values: CDR1 MGHRA, CDR2 YSYEKL. This CDR3 is 14 amino acids long. Trimming pared 4 bases from V and 3 bases from J, leaving 10 bases between. CDR3 nucleotides: TGCGCCAGCAGCCCGGGACTTTCCAATCAGCCCCAGCATTTT. Its translation is CASSPGLSNQPQHF.

The chain uses TRBV5-1 and TRBJ2-5; 8 positions agree with TRBD2. Trimming took 4 bases from V and 5 from J; bases not matched to a gene: 10. CDR1 is SGHRS and CDR2 is YFSETQ in the germline V gene. This CDR3 region has 15 residues. Written as DNA, the CDR3 is TGCGCCAGCAGCCCTGGCGCGGGGGGTGGTGAGACCCAGTACTTC. It codes for CASSPGAGGGETQYF.

The J gene is TRBJ1-2, the V gene TRBV9; D may be TRBD1 (6 bases). V lost 1 base and J lost 4, with 8 bases in between. Germline-derived CDR1 and CDR2 are SGDLS and YYNGEE. The CDR3 is 13 residues long. Here the CDR3 reads CASSVQGSYGYTF. The CDR3 DNA is TGTGCCAGCAGCGTACAGGGGAGCTATGGCTACACCTTC.

V is TRBV19 and J is TRBJ2-7, with 11 bases fitting TRBD2. Germline V lookup: CDR1 LNHDA, CDR2 SQIVND (reference sequence). The V segment lost 4 bases and the J segment 3 bases; nucleotides outside the gene matches: 5. The length of the CDR3 is 15 residues. Here the CDR3 reads CASSTSGTSGYEQYF. The CDR3 coding sequence is TGTGCCAGTAGTACCTCCGGGACTAGCGGCTACGAGCAGTACTTC.

The CDR3 DNA reads TGTGCCACCTTCGAGGCGGCCTATAGCAATCAGCCCCAGCATTTT. This encodes CATFEAAYSNQPQHF. The gene calls are TRBV6-5 and TRBJ1-5; no clear D gene. V shed 10 bases and J shed 0 bases, with 16 bases lying between them. Germline V CDR1 and CDR2: MNHEY, SVGAGI. The CDR3 length is 15 residues.

A remark on this clone: In the same sample, other DNA sequences code for this CDR3. The J gene is TRBJ2-2, the V gene TRBV9; 14 positions agree with TRBD2. V lost 4 bases to trimming and J lost 4 bases; unmatched junction nucleotides: 6. The CDR3 sequence is 17 residues long. Germline values: CDR1 SGDLS, CDR2 YYNGEE. CDR3 region: CASSPRLAGGLTGELFF. In DNA, the CDR3 is TGTGCCAGCAGCCCCCGACTAGCGGGAGGGCTCACCGGGGAGCTGTTTTTT.

The rearrangement uses TRBV3-1 (or the pseudogene TRBV3-2) and TRBJ1-1; tentative D call: TRBD1 (5 bases). The germline V gene encodes CDR1 LGHDT and CDR2 YNNKEL (reference sequence). This CDR3 region has 16 residues. Deletions cut 0 bases from V and 1 base from J, with 12 bases between. CDR3: CASSQEPGRRNTEAFF. The DNA of the CDR3 is TGTGCCAGCAGCCAAGAGCCAGGGCGTAGGAACACTGAAGCTTTCTTT.

The rearrangement joins TRBV10-3 to TRBJ2-1, with 7 bases lining up with TRBD2. V gave up 10 bases and J gave up 8 bases; unmatched junction bases: 14. The germline CDR1 and CDR2 sequences are ENHRY and SYGVKD. The CDR3 is 14 residues long. In nucleotides, the CDR3 is TGTGCCACCTCCCTCGCGGGAGCTTACGATGAGCAGTTCTTC. Translating it yields CATSLAGAYDEQFF.

The V and J genes are TRBV7-9 and TRBJ1-3, with D uncertain. CDR3 length: 13 amino acids. V was pared by 5 bases and J by 14 bases, with 19 bases between. CDR1 is SEHNR and CDR2 is FQNEAQ in the germline V gene (reference sequence). The DNA of the CDR3 is TGTGCCAGCAGCCAGATCTCAGGCGCCGGCGTATATTTT. It specifies CASSQISGAGVYF.